One sample yielded the 5 T cell receptor beta chains listed below, sequenced in a study of technical replicates of blood from a few donors. The table came from immunoSEQ multiplex PCR; TCRdb's copy has only in-frame clones and leaves some out. Among 14,000 or so clones listed, 65% to 85% were seen once. Sequences were obtained from PBMCs. These receptor sequences come from a human donor in good health.

The chain has TRBV7-9 and TRBJ2-2, with unresolved D. The CDR3 loop spans 13 amino acids. The germline V gene encodes CDR1 SEHNR and CDR2 FQNEAQ (reference sequence). V gave up 1 base and J gave up 5 bases, with 5 bases separating them. CDR3 nucleotide sequence: TGTGCCAGCAGCTTAGTCCCGACCGGGGAGCTGTTTTTT. This translates into CASSLVPTGELFF.

The J gene is TRBJ1-1, the V gene TRBV10-3; 8 bases match TRBD1. CDR3 length: 13 amino acids. V was clipped by 4 bases and J by 5 bases; unmatched bases: 3. In germline, CDR1 is ENHRY, CDR2 SYGVKD. The CDR3 DNA is TGTGCCATCAGTGCGACAGGGGTAACTGAAGCTTTCTTT. It is translated as CAISATGVTEAFF.

The rearrangement uses TRBV5-6 and TRBJ2-7; 14 bases map to TRBD2. V was pared by 4 bases and J by 5 bases, with 5 bases of the junction left unmatched. The CDR3 contains 15 residues. Germline CDR1 reads SGHDT; CDR2 reads YYEEEE. CDR3 bases: TGTGCCAGCAGCGCCGGGACTAGCGGGAGTCACGAGCAGTACTTC. Amino acid sequence: CASSAGTSGSHEQYF.

This rearrangement joins TRBV6-6 to TRBJ2-7, with D possibly matching TRBD2 (6 bases). Trimming pared 8 bases from V and 3 bases from J, leaving 14 bases between. This CDR3 is built from 13 residues. Germline V gene sequence: CDR1 MNHNY, CDR2 SVGAGI (reference sequence). The CDR3 protein is CASCAGPIYEQYF. DNA of the CDR3: TGTGCCAGCTGTGCGGGACCGATCTACGAGCAGTACTTC.

The rearrangement uses TRBV10-1 and TRBJ1-1; weak D call: TRBD1 (5 bases). CDR3 size: 14 residues. CDR1 is WNHNN, CDR2 SYGVQD, per germline (reference sequence). Trimming left V 7 bases short and J 1 base short, with 13 bases between. As DNA, the CDR3 is TGCGCCAGCACCCCAGGGCAGGGGAACACTGAAGCTTTCTTT. It yields the protein CASTPGQGNTEAFF.